Listed here is a single TCR beta chain. Antigen unknown. Time point in this sample: pre-treatment sample, taken before nivolumab and TIL therapy. This sample is part of a study of TIL therapy for anti-PD-1-resistant metastatic lung cancer. The overall study: By whole-exome sequencing, median non-synonymous tumor mutation burden was approximately 1.6 mutations per megabase. General study results and limits: The baseline peripheral repertoire was partially replaced by infused TIL clonotypes that later decayed.

The immunoSEQ assay was v3. The repertoire was sequenced with immunoSEQ multiplex PCR; TCRdb's copy has only in-frame clones and lacks some. The sample lists tens of thousands of clones; 78% were seen once. Germline loops: CDR1 SGHTA, CDR2 FQGTGA. J was trimmed by 5 bases and V by 5 bases; bases with no gene match: 3. The length of the CDR3 is 14 residues. V gene TRBV7-3 combines with J gene TRBJ2-5, with TRBD1 matching 12 bases. This sample comprised blood, obtained at baseline. The sequence was obtained from a person between 30 and 79 years old with non-small cell lung cancer. The DNA for the CDR3 is TGTGCCAGCAGCCAGGGACAGGGGGCCGAGACCCAGTACTTC. Its translation: CASSQGQGAETQYF.